The 4 T cell receptor beta chains listed next were all sequenced from one sample in a study of radiation and T cells in renal cell carcinoma (dated by TCRdb to the early 2020s). The library was generated by the immunoSEQ multiplex PCR assay. This immuneACCESS table, as held by TCRdb, lists in-frame sequences with V and J called but not all clones. Of the missing ones, under half trace to an unresolved V gene in checked studies; the others have no known cause. The sample records tens of thousands of clones, over 75% of which are singletons. The ten most abundant clones make up around 6.3% of the sample. The meaning of the sample's time point label: baseline pretreatment blood. The sample's treatment or condition label is to be understood as: 15 Gy SBRT to primary tumor, nephrectomy 4 weeks later. The material was blood, obtained from a patient whose treatment included radiotherapy and nephrectomy. These receptors came from a man aged 55 to 69 with renal cell carcinoma.

The rearrangement uses TRBV28 and TRBJ2-3; 9 positions agree with TRBD2. The CDR3 spans 15 residues. J was trimmed by 5 bases and V by 7 bases; bases with no gene match: 10. Germline assignment: CDR1 MDHEN and CDR2 SYDVKM. The CDR3: CASIWGGRVRDTQYF. CDR3 bases: TGTGCCAGCATCTGGGGCGGGAGGGTGAGAGATACGCAGTATTTT.

This clone was seen only a few times. V gene TRBV19 combines with J gene TRBJ2-7, with TRBD2 matching 10 bases. In germline, CDR1 is LNHDA, CDR2 SQIVND (reference sequence). CDR3 length: 14 residues. Unmatched junction bases numbered 9, after V lost 7 bases and J lost 6 bases. The CDR3 DNA follows: TGTGCCAGTACCTCTAGCGGGAGCGTCAGCGAGCAGTACTTC. Amino acid sequence: CASTSSGSVSEQYF.

This chain connects TRBV12-5 to TRBJ2-3; D possibly uses TRBD1 or TRBD2 (5 bases each). Germline V CDR1 and CDR2: LGHNT, FRNRAP. Between the trimmed V and J ends, which lost 0 bases and 1 base, there was a span of 14 bases. The CDR3 sequence is 17 residues long. This CDR3 is CASGLVRGADGTDTQYF. For the CDR3, the DNA is TGTGCTAGTGGTTTGGTACGAGGGGCCGACGGCACAGATACGCAGTATTTT.

This clone was recorded only once. The chain is built from TRBV10-2 and TRBJ1-3, with 8 bases matching TRBD1. CDR3 length equals 15 residues. Per germline, CDR1 WSHSY and CDR2 SAAADI. V lost 6 bases, J lost 1 base, and 5 bases stayed unmatched. CDR3 in DNA: TGCGCCAGCAGAGCAACAGGGGGTTCTGGAAACACCATATATTTT. Residues: CASRATGGSGNTIYF.